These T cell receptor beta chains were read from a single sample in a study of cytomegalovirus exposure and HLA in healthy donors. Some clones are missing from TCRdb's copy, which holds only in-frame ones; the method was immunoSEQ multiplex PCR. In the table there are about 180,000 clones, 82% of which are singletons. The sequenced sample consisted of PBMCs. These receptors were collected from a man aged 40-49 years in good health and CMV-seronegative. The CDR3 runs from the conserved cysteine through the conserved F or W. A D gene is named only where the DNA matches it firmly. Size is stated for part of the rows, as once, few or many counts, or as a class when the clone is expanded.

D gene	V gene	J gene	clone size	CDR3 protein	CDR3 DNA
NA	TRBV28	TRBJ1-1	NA	CASSLPNRVGTEAFF	TGTGCCAGCAGTTTGCCCAACAGGGTGGGCACTGAAGCTTTCTTT
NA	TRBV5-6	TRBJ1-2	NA	CASSISPGGLVYGYTF	TGTGCCAGCAGCATATCCCCGGGGGGGTTGGTTTATGGCTACACCTTC
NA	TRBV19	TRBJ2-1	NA	CASSPDRRALGEQFF	TGTGCCAGTAGTCCCGACAGGCGGGCTCTGGGTGAGCAGTTCTTC
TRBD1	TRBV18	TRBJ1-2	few	CASSPVGQFYGYTF	TGTGCCAGCTCACCCGTGGGACAGTTTTATGGCTACACCTTC
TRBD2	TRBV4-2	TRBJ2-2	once	CASSPLGGLAGLNTGELFF	TGTGCCAGCAGCCCACTTGGGGGACTAGCGGGGCTAAACACCGGGGAGCTGTTTTTT
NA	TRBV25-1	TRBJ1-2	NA	CASDSFGGYTF	TGTGCCAGCGACAGTTTCGGAGGCTACACCTTC
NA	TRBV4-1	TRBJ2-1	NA	CASSQEGGLVYNEQFF	TGCGCCAGCAGCCAAGAGGGAGGACTGGTCTACAATGAGCAGTTCTTC
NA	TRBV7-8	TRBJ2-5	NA	CASSPGSGTQYF	TGTGCCAGCAGCCCCGGGAGTGGGACCCAGTACTTC
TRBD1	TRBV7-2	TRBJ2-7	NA	CASSQSGTDSYEQYF	TGTGCCAGCAGCCAATCCGGGACAGACAGCTACGAGCAGTACTTC
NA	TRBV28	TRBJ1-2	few	CAGGRGGDYGYTF	TGTGCCGGGGGGAGAGGGGGGGACTATGGCTACACCTTC
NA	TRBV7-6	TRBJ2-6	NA	CASSRPPAGGISGANVLTF	TGTGCCAGCAGCAGACCCCCCGCAGGGGGGATAAGTGGGGCCAACGTCCTGACTTTC
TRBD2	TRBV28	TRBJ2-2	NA	CASSSEGAGAPGGGELFF	TGTGCCAGCAGTTCCGAAGGAGCGGGGGCCCCGGGAGGCGGGGAGCTGTTTTTT
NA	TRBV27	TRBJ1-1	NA	CASSLGGGAEAFF	TGTGCCAGCAGTTTGGGAGGGGGAGCTGAAGCTTTCTTT
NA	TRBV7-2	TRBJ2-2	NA	CASSRRGDGELFF	TGTGCCAGCAGCCGCAGGGGGGACGGGGAGCTGTTTTTT
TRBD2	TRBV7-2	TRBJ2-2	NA	CASRERGGGTGELFF	TGTGCCAGCAGGGAGCGGGGGGGTGGCACCGGGGAGCTGTTTTTT
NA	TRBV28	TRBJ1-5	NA	CASSPPVRDNQPQHF	TGTGCCAGCAGTCCCCCGGTGAGGGACAATCAGCCCCAGCATTTT
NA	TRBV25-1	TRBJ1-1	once	CASSESGVRNTEAFF	TGTGCCAGCAGTGAATCCGGGGTGAGGAACACTGAAGCTTTCTTT
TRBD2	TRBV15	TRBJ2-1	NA	CATSRDLWASGSNEQFF	TGTGCCACCAGCAGAGATCTTTGGGCTAGCGGGTCAAATGAGCAGTTCTTC
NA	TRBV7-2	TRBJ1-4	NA	CASSWGGNEKLFF	TGTGCCAGCAGCTGGGGGGGGAATGAAAAACTGTTTTTT
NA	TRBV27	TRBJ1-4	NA	CASSRYRDGGEKLFF	TGTGCCAGCAGTAGGTACAGGGACGGTGGGGAAAAACTGTTTTTT
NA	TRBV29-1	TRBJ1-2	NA	CSARISNYGYTF	TGCAGCGCCAGGATTTCTAACTATGGCTACACCTTC
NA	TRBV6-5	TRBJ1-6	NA	CASSYETGIQSPLHF	TGTGCCAGCAGTTACGAGACCGGGATCCAATCACCCCTCCACTTT
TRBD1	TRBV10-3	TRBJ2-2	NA	CAISPGTGGTGELFF	TGTGCCATCAGCCCCGGGACAGGGGGCACCGGGGAGCTGTTTTTT
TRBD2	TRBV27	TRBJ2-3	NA	CASSLYRLAGDRDTQYF	TGTGCCAGCAGTTTATATCGGCTAGCGGGAGACCGCGATACGCAGTATTTT
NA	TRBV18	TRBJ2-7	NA	CASSPGQNNEQYF	TGTGCCAGCTCACCAGGCCAGAACAACGAGCAGTACTTC
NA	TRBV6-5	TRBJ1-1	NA	CASSYRHPNTEAFF	TGTGCCAGCAGTTATAGACACCCGAACACTGAAGCTTTCTTT
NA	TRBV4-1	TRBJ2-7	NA	CASSHSGRTYEQYF	TGCGCCAGCAGCCACTCAGGGCGTACCTACGAGCAGTACTTC
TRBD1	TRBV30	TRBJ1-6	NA	CAFTGGPYNSPLHF	TGTGCCTTCACAGGGGGCCCCTATAATTCACCCCTCCACTTT
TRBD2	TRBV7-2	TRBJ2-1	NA	CASSPWRGGTYNEQFF	TGTGCCAGCAGCCCCTGGCGGGGGGGGACCTACAATGAGCAGTTCTTC
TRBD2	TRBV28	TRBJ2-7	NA	CASSLSVAGNYEQYF	TGTGCCAGCAGTTTATCGGTAGCGGGAAACTACGAGCAGTACTTC
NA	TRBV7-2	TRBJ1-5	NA	CASSSAGGPQHF	TGTGCCAGCAGCTCCGCCGGCGGGCCCCAGCATTTT
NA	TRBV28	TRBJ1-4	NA	CASSQGDEKLFF	TGTGCCAGCAGTCAAGGGGATGAAAAACTGTTTTTT
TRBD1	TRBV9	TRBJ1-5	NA	CASSEGAGRDSNQPQHF	TGTGCCAGCAGCGAGGGGGCGGGAAGGGATAGCAATCAGCCCCAGCATTTT
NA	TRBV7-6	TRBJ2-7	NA	CASSLAGFGISYEQYF	TGTGCCAGCAGCTTAGCTGGCTTCGGGATCTCCTACGAGCAGTACTTC
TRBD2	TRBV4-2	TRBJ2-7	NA	CASSRRTSGVEQYF	TGTGCCAGCAGCCGACGGACTAGCGGGGTCGAGCAGTACTTC
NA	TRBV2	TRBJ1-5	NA	CASKAGPNQPQHF	TGTGCCAGCAAGGCAGGGCCTAATCAGCCCCAGCATTTT
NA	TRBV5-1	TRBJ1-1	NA	CASNRDLNTEAFF	TGCGCCAGCAACCGGGACTTAAACACTGAAGCTTTCTTT
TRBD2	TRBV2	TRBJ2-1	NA	CASSDAGLAGRNEQFF	TGTGCCAGCAGTGACGCGGGACTAGCGGGTCGGAATGAGCAGTTCTTC
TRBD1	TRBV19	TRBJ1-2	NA	CASRATDRLVLSGYTF	TGTGCCAGTAGGGCCACGGACAGGTTGGTCCTTAGTGGCTACACCTTC
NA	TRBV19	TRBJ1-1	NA	CASSTIRGRILNTEAFF	TGTGCCAGTAGTACCATTAGGGGAAGGATCTTAAACACTGAAGCTTTCTTT
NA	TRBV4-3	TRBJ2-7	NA	CASSQGLKYRVYEQYF	TGCGCCAGCAGCCAAGGCCTCAAGTACAGGGTGTACGAGCAGTACTTC
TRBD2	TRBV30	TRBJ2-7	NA	CAWRRTSYAEEQYF	TGTGCCTGGAGACGGACTAGTTATGCGGAAGAGCAGTACTTC
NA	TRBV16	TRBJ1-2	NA	CASSQWGQQANYGYTF	TGTGCCAGCAGCCAATGGGGCCAACAAGCTAACTATGGCTACACCTTC
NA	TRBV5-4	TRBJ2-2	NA	CASSPLRPRDSFTGELFF	TGTGCCAGCAGCCCTCTTAGGCCCCGGGACTCCTTCACCGGGGAGCTGTTTTTT
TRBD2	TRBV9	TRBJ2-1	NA	CASSAGTSGGAWDEQFF	TGTGCCAGCAGCGCGGGGACTAGCGGGGGGGCTTGGGATGAGCAGTTCTTC
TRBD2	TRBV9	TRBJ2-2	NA	CASSVLGLAGNTGELFF	TGTGCCAGCAGCGTATTAGGCCTAGCGGGGAACACCGGGGAGCTGTTTTTT
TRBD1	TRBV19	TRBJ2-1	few	CASSRSRDRGAAYNEQFF	TGTGCCAGTAGTAGGAGCCGGGACAGGGGGGCAGCCTACAATGAGCAGTTCTTC
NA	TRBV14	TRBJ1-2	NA	CASSQRSDGYTF	TGTGCCAGCAGCCAAAGAAGCGATGGCTACACCTTC